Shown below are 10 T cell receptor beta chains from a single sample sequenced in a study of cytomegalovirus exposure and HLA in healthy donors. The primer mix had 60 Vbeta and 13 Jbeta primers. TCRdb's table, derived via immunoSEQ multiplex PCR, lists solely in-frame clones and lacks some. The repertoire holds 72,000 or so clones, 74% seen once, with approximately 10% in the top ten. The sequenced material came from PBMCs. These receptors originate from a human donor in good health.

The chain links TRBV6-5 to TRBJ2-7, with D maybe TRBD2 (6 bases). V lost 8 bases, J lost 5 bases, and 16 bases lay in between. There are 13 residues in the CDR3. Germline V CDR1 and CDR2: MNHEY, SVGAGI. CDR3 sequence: CASGVAVSHEQYF. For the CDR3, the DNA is TGTGCCAGCGGAGTAGCGGTATCCCACGAGCAGTACTTC.

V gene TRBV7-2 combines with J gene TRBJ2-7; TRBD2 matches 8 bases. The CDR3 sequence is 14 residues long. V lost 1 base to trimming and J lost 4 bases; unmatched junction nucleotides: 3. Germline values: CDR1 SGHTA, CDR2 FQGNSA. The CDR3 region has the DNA TGTGCCAGCAGCTTAGGCTCTAGCGGGTACGAGCAGTACTTC. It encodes CASSLGSSGYEQYF.

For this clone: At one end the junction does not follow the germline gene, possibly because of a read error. CDR3 region: CASSPLPGGERF. The CDR3 nucleotides are TGTGCCAGCAGCCCTCTCCCAGGGGGTGAGCGGTTT. The rearrangement uses TRBV28 and TRBJ1-4, with 7 bases lining up with TRBD1. From germline, CDR1 is MDHEN and CDR2 SYDVKM. The CDR3 covers 12 residues.

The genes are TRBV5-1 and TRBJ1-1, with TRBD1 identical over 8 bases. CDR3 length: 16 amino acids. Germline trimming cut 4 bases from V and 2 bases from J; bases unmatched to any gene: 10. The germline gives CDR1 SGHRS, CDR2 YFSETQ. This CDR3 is CASSRNPGQENTEAFF. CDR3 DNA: TGCGCCAGCAGCAGAAACCCGGGACAGGAAAACACTGAAGCTTTCTTT.

CDR3 in DNA: TGTGCCATCAGTGACGGACACCCCGCTGGGCAGTTCTTC. This gives the protein CAISDGHPAGQFF. The rearrangement links TRBV10-3 to TRBJ2-1, with D perhaps matching TRBD1 (5 bases). The CDR3 extends over 13 amino acids. From germline, CDR1 is ENHRY and CDR2 SYGVKD. Trimming took off 3 bases at V and 12 bases at J, with 15 bases between the two ends.

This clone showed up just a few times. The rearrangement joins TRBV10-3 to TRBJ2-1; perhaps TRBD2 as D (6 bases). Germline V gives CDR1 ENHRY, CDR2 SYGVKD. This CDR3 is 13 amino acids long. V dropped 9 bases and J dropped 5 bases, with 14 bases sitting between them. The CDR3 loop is CAMGREGNNEQFF. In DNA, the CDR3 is TGTGCCATGGGGCGGGAAGGGAACAATGAGCAGTTCTTC.

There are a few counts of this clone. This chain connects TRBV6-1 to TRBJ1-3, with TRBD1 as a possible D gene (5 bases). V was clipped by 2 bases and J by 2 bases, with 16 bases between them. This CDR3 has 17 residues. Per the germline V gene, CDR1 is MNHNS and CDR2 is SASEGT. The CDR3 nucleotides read TGTGCCAGCAGTGAAATGGGGAGGGGTGGTGCTGGAAACACCATATATTTT. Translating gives CASSEMGRGGAGNTIYF.

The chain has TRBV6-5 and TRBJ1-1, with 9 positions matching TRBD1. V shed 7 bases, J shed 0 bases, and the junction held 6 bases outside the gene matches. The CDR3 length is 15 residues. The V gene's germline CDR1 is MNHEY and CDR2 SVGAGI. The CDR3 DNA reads TGTGCCAGCACCGCGGACAGGGGAATGAACACTGAAGCTTTCTTT. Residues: CASTADRGMNTEAFF.

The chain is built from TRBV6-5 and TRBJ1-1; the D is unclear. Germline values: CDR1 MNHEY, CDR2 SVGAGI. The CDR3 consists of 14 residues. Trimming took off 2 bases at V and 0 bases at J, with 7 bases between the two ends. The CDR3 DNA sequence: TGTGCCAGCAGTTACGGCGGGGTGAACACTGAAGCTTTCTTT. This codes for CASSYGGVNTEAFF.

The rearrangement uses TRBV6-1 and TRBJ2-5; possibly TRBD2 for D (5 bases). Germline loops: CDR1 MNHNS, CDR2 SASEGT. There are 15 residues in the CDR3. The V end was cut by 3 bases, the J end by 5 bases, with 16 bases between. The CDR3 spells CASSEDLAGGETQYF. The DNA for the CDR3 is TGTGCCAGCAGTGAGGATCTGGCGGGTGGGGAGACCCAGTACTTC.